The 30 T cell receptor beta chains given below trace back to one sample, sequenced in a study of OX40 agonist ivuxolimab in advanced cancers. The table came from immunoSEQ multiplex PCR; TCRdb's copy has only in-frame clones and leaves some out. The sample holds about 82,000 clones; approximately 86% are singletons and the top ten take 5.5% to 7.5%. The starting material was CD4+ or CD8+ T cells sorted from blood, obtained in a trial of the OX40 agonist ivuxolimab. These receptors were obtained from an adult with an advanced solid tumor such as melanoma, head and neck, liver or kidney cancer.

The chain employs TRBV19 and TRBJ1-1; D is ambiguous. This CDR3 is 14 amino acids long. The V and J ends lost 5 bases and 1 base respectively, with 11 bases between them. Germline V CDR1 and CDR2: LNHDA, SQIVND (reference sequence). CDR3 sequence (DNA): TGTGCCAGTAGTGAAAGGGAAGGGAACACTGAAGCTTTCTTT. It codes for CASSEREGNTEAFF.

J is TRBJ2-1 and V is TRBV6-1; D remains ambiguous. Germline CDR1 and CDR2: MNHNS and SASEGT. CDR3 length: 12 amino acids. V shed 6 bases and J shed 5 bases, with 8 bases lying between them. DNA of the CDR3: TGTGCCAGCAGCTTTTCCGACAATGAGCAGTTCTTC. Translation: CASSFSDNEQFF.

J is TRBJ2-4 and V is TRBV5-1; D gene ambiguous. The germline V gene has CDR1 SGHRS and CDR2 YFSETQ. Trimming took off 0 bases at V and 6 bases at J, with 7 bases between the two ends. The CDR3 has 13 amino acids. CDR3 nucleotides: TGCGCCAGCAGCTTGGGGGGATCAAACATTCAGTACTTC. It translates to CASSLGGSNIQYF.

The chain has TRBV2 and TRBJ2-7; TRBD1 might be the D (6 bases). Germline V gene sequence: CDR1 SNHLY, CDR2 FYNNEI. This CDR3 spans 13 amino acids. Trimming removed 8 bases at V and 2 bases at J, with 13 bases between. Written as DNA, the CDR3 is TGTGCCAGCGGCCGGGACACGGCCTACGAGCAGTACTTC. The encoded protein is CASGRDTAYEQYF.

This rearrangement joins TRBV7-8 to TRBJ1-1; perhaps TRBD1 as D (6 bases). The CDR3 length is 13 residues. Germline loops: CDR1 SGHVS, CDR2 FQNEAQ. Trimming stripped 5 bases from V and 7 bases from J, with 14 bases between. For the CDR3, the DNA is TGTGCCAGCAGCATACAGGGTGCGATTGAAGCTTTCTTT. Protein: CASSIQGAIEAFF.

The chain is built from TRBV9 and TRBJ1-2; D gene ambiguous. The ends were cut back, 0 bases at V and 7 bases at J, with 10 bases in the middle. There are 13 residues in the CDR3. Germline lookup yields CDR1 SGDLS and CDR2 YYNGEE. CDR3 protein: CASSVGLEVGYTF. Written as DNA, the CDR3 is TGTGCCAGCAGCGTAGGGCTGGAGGTTGGCTACACCTTC. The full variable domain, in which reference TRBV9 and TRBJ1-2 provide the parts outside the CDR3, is DSGVTQTPKHLITATGQRVTLRCSPRSGDLSVYWYQQSLDQGLQFLIQYYNGEERAKGNILERFSAQQFPDLHSELNLSSLELGDSALYFCASSVGLEVGYTFGSGTRLTVV.

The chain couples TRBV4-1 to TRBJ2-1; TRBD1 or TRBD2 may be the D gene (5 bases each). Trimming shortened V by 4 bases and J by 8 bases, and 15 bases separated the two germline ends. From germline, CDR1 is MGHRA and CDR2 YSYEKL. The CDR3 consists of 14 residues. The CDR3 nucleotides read TGCGCCAGCAGCCTAGAGGGCAGGGACGATGAGCAGTTCTTC. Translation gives CASSLEGRDDEQFF.

CDR3 nucleotides: TGTGCCAGCAGTTCTAACCGGGACCCTTCCTACGAGCAGTACTTC. This codes for CASSSNRDPSYEQYF. This chain links TRBV2 with TRBJ2-7; D might be TRBD1 or TRBD2, each matching 5 bases. The CDR3 is 15 amino acids. V lost 5 bases and J lost 1, with 15 bases in between. The germline CDR1 and CDR2 sequences are SNHLY and FYNNEI.

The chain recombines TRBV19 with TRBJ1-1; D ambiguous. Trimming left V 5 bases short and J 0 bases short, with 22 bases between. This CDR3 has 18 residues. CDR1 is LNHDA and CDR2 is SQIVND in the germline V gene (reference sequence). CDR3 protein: CASSYSPGMWAMNTEAFF. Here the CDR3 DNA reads TGTGCCAGTAGTTATAGCCCGGGGATGTGGGCTATGAACACTGAAGCTTTCTTT. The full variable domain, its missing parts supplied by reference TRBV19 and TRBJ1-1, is DGGITQSPKYLFRKEGQNVTLSCEQNLNHDAMYWYRQDPGQGLRLIYYSQIVNDFQKGDIAEGYSVSREKKESFPLTVTSAQKNPTAFYLCASSYSPGMWAMNTEAFFGQGTRLTVV.

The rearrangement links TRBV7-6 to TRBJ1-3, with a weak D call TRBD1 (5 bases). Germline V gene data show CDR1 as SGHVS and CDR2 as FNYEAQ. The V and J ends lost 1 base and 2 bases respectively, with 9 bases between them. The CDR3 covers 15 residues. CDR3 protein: CASSLDRGAGNTIYF. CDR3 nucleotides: TGTGCCAGCAGCTTAGATCGGGGGGCTGGAAACACCATATATTTT.

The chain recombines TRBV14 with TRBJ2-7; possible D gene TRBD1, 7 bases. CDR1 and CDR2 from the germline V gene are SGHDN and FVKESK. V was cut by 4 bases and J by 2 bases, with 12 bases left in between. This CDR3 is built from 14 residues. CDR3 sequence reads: CASSRQGGTYEQYF. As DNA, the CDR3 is TGTGCCAGCAGCCGACAGGGCGGGACCTACGAGCAGTACTTC.

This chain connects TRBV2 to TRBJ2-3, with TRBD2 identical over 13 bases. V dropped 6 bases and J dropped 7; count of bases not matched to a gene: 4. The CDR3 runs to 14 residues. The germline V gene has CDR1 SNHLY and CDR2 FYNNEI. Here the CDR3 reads CASRGLAGWNTQYF. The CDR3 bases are TGTGCCAGCAGGGGACTAGCGGGGTGGAATACGCAGTATTTT.

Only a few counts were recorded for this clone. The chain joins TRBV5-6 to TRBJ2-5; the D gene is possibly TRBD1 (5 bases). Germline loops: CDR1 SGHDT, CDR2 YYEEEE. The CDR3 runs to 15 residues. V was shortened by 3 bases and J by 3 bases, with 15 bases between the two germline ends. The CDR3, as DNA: TGTGCCAGCAGCTCAGCCGACAGACCCAAAGAGACCCAGTACTTC. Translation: CASSSADRPKETQYF.

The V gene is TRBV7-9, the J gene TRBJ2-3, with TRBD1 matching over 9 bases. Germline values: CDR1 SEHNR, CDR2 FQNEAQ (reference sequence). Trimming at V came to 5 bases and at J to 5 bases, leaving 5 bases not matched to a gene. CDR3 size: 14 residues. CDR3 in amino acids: CASSPQGAIDTQYF. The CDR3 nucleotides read TGTGCCAGCAGCCCACAGGGGGCGATAGATACGCAGTATTTT.

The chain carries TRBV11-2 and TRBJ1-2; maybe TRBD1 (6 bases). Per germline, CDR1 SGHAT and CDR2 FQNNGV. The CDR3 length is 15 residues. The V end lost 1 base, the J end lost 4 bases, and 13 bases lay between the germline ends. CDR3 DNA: TGTGCCAGCAGCTTAGGAACAGGGTTCACCTATGGCTACACCTTC. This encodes CASSLGTGFTYGYTF.

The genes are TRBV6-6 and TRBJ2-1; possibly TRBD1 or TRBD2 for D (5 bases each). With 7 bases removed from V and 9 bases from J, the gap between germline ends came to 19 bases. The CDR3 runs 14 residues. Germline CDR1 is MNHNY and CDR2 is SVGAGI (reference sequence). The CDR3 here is CASTTPRGASEQFF. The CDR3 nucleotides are TGTGCCAGCACTACCCCGCGAGGGGCCAGTGAGCAGTTCTTC.

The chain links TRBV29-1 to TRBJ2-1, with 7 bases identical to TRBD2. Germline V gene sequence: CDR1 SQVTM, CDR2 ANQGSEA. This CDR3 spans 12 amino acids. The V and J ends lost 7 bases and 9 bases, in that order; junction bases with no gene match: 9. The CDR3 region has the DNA TGCAGCGCCCAGGAACGGGAGGTTGAGCAGTTCTTC. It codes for CSAQEREVEQFF.

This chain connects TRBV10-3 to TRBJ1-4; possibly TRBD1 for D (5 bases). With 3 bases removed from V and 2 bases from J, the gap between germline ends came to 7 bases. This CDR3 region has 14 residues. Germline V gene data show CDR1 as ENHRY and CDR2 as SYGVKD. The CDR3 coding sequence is TGTGCCATCAGTGATCCAGGGACTAATGAAAAACTGTTTTTT. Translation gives CAISDPGTNEKLFF.

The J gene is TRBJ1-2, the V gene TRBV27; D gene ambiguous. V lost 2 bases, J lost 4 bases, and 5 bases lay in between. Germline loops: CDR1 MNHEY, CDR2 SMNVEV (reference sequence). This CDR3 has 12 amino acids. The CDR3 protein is CASSLRGYGYTF. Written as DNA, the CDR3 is TGTGCCAGCAGTTTACGGGGCTATGGCTACACCTTC.

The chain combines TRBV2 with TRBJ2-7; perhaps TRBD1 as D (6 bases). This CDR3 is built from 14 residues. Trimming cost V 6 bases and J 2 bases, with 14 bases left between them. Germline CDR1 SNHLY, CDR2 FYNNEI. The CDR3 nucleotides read TGTGCCAGCAGCACAGGGAGAGAAACCTACGAGCAGTACTTC. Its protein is CASSTGRETYEQYF.

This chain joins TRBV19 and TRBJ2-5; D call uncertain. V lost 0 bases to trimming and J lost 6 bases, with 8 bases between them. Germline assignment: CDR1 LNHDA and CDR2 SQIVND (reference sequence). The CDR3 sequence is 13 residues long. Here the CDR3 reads CASSIDPVKTQYF. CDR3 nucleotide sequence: TGTGCCAGTAGTATAGACCCCGTGAAGACCCAGTACTTC.

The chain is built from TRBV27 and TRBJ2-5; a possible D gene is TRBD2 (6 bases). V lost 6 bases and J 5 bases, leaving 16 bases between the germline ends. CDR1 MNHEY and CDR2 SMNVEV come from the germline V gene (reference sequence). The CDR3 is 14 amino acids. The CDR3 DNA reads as TGTGCCAGCAGCGGGACGCGCGGAGGGGAGACCCAGTACTTC. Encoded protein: CASSGTRGGETQYF.

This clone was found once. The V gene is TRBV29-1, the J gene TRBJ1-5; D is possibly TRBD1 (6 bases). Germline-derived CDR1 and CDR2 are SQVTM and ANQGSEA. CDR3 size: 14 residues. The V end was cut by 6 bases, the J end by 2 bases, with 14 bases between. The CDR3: CSVRSGDGNQPQHF. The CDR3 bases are TGCAGCGTACGTTCAGGGGATGGCAATCAGCCCCAGCATTTT.

CDR3: CASSLDRGLQGEKLFF. For the CDR3, the DNA is TGTGCCAGCAGCTTAGACAGGGGGCTGCAGGGTGAAAAACTGTTTTTT. The genes are TRBV7-2 and TRBJ1-4; the match to TRBD1 covers 9 bases. The V gene end was trimmed by 1 base and the J gene end by 7 bases; junction bases not matched to a gene: 7. The CDR3 spans 16 residues. Germline assignment: CDR1 SGHTA and CDR2 FQGNSA.

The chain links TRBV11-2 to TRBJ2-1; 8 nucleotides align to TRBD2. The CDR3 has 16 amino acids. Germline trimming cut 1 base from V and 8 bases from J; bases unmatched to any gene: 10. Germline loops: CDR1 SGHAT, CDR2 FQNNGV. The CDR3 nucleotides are TGTGCCAGCAGCTTAGGAGTGGCGGGGGGCCGGGATGAGCAGTTCTTC. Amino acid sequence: CASSLGVAGGRDEQFF.

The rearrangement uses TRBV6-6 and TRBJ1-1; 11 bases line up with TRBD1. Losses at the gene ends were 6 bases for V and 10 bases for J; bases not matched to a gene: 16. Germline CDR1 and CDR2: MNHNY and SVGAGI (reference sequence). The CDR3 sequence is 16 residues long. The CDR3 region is CASRTDRRDRGAGAFF. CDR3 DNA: TGTGCCAGCAGGACCGACCGGAGGGACAGGGGGGCAGGAGCTTTCTTT.

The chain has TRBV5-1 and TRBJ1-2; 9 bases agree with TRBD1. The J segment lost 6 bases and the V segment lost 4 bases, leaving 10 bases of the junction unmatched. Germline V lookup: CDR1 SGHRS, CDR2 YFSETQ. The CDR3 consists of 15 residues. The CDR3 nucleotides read TGCGCCAGCAGCCTTCTGACAGGGGGAGGGCATGGCTACACCTTC. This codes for CASSLLTGGGHGYTF.

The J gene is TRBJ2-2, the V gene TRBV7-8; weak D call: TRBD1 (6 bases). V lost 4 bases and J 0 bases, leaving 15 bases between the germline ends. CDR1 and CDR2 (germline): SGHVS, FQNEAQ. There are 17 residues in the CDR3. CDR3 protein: CASSYFTGTSNTGELFF. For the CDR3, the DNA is TGTGCCAGCAGCTACTTTACCGGGACATCGAACACCGGGGAGCTGTTTTTT.

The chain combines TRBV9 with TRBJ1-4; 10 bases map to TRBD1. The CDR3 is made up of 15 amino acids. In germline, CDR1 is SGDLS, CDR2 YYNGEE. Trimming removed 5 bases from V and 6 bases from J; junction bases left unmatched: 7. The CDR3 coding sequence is TGTGCCAGCAGTGCCTACGGGACAGGGGATGAAAAACTGTTTTTT. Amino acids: CASSAYGTGDEKLFF.

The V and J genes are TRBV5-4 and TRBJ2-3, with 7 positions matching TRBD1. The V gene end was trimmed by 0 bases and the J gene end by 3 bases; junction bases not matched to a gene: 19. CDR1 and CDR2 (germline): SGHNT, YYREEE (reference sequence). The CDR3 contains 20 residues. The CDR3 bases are TGTGCCAGCAGCTTGGCGGACAGGCCAAGGGCAAGTTCCCAAACAGATACGCAGTATTTT. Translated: CASSLADRPRASSQTDTQYF.